The clone carrying this TCR beta chain has more than one count but fewer than ten. The antigen remains undetermined. These data come from a study of response to subunit inactivated influenza vaccine. Whole-study results and caveats: The authors proposed limited new T cell recruitment per seasonal influenza vaccination.

From the RT-PCR reads, TCRdb called clonotypes with MiXCR, one entry per CDR3 protein. This repertoire shows over 650,000 distinct CDR3 sequences, roughly 20% found once; its top ten account for about 11%. Trimming cost V 1 base and J 4 bases; bases outside gene matches: 8. Germline V lookup: CDR1 SQVTM, CDR2 ANQGSEA. CDR3 length: 15 amino acids. The sample was PBMCs from blood, taken around 5 days after vaccination. This sequence originates from a man aged 50 to 60 who received an inactivated influenza vaccine. The chain joins TRBV29-1 to TRBJ2-5; 8 bases match TRBD2. The CDR3 nucleotides read TGCAGCGTTGAAGCCCCGATCGGGGGGGGAGAGACCCAGTACTTC. Protein sequence: CSVEAPIGGGETQYF.